Below, 4 T cell receptor beta chains from the same sample are listed, as sequenced in a study of cytomegalovirus exposure and HLA in healthy donors. This PCR relied on a set of 60 Vbeta primers and 13 Jbeta primers. TCRdb's table, derived via immunoSEQ multiplex PCR, lists solely in-frame clones and lacks some. This table holds about 150,000 clones, around 81% found once. Sequenced sample: PBMCs. Receptors originate from a woman aged 40 to 50 in good health and CMV-seropositive.

This chain links TRBV16 with TRBJ2-7, with TRBD2 matching over 13 bases. Per the germline V gene, CDR1 is KGHSY and CDR2 is FQNENV. With 4 bases clipped from V and 1 base from J, the junction kept 4 bases outside the gene matches. The CDR3 contains 16 residues. The CDR3, as DNA: TGTGCCAGCAGCCCGGGACTAGCGGGACGATCCTACGAGCAGTACTTC. Its translation: CASSPGLAGRSYEQYF.

The chain joins TRBV5-4 to TRBJ2-1; weak D call: TRBD2 (6 bases). The CDR3 has 13 amino acids. V lost 4 bases and J 8 bases, leaving 13 bases between the germline ends. CDR1 SGHNT and CDR2 YYREEE come from the germline V gene (reference sequence). CDR3 sequence reads: CASSAQTRDEQFF. The CDR3 DNA follows: TGTGCCAGCAGCGCCCAGACTAGGGATGAGCAGTTCTTC.

This chain joins TRBV2 and TRBJ2-1, with 9 bases fitting TRBD2. There are 16 residues in the CDR3. The germline gives CDR1 SNHLY, CDR2 FYNNEI. Losses at the gene ends were 1 base for V and 4 bases for J; bases not matched to a gene: 5. This chain's CDR3 is CASSEVRLAVYNEQFF. The CDR3 coding sequence is TGTGCCAGCAGTGAAGTAAGACTAGCGGTATACAATGAGCAGTTCTTC.

Only one count was recorded for this clone. The J gene is TRBJ2-2, the V gene TRBV5-1; TRBD1 matches at 9 bases. This CDR3 spans 15 amino acids. V was pared by 5 bases and J by 6 bases, with 8 bases of the junction left unmatched. Germline CDR1 SGHRS, CDR2 YFSETQ. CDR3 DNA: TGCGCCAGCAGTCACGGGACAGGGAGACCCGGGGAGCTGTTTTTT. This encodes CASSHGTGRPGELFF.